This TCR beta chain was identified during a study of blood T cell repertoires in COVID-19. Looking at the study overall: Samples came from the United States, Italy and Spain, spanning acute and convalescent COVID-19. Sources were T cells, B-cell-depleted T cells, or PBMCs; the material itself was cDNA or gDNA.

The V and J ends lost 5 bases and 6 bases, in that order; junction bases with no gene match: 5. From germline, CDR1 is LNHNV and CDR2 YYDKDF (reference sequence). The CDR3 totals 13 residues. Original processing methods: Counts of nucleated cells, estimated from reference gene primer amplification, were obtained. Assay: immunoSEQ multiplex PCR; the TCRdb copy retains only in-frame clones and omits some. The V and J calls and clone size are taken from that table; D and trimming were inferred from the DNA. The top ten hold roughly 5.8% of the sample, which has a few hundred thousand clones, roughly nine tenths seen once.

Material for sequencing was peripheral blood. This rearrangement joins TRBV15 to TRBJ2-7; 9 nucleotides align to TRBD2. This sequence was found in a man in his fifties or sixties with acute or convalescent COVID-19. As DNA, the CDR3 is TGTGCCACCAGCCCAAGCGGGAGGTCCGAGCAGTACTTC. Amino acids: CATSPSGRSEQYF.